Given below is one T cell receptor (beta chain) in context. Its antigen is unidentified. V shed 6 bases and J shed 5 bases, with 16 bases lying between them. CDR1 KGHSH and CDR2 LQKENI come from the germline V gene. The CDR3 contains 14 residues. The sample comes from a study of OX40 agonist ivuxolimab in advanced cancers. Study information: The patients received ivuxolimab by intravenous route every 2 weeks at 0.01 to 10 mg/kg. Hepatocellular carcinoma, melanoma, renal cell or head and neck cancer occurred in dose-escalation patients.

Profiled with immunoSEQ multiplex PCR; TCRdb holds only in-frame clones, not every one. This table has 67,000 or so clones, around 87% appearing once. Regarding the study as a whole: Clonal expansion was among the lowest in partial responders at 0.1-3.0 mg/kg, especially CD8+. Within 6 weeks, CD4+ and CD8+ blood T cells expanded clonally at 0.1 to 3.0 mg/kg.

The chain has TRBV18 and TRBJ2-5, with unresolved D. The receptor was isolated from an adult with an advanced solid tumor such as melanoma, head and neck, liver or kidney cancer. Sequencing used CD4+ or CD8+ T cells sorted from blood, obtained in a trial of the OX40 agonist ivuxolimab. Here the CDR3 reads CASSQRNGMETQYF. CDR3 DNA sequence: TGTGCCAGCTCGCAAAGGAATGGGATGGAGACCCAGTACTTC.